A single sample gave rise to the 24 T cell receptor beta chains below, sequenced in a study of blood T cell repertoires in COVID-19. The method was immunoSEQ multiplex PCR; TCRdb's version includes in-frame clones alone and lacks a portion of them. The sample yields hundreds of thousands of clones, under 90% seen once. The source material was peripheral blood. The receptors were gathered from a human donor in a cohort sampled during active COVID-19.

This CDR3 is CSVEQFSGTEAFF. The CDR3 nucleotides read TGCAGCGTTGAACAGTTCTCGGGGACTGAAGCTTTCTTT. The gene calls are TRBV29-1 and TRBJ1-1; no firm D call. V was shortened by 2 bases and J by 5 bases, with 12 bases between the two germline ends. CDR1 SQVTM and CDR2 ANQGSEA come from the germline V gene. CDR3 length equals 13 residues.

The V gene is TRBV7-8, the J gene TRBJ1-2, with D possibly being TRBD1 (5 bases). Germline CDR1 and CDR2: SGHVS and FQNEAQ. Between the trimmed V and J ends, which lost 5 bases and 4 bases, there was a span of 20 bases. The length of the CDR3 is 16 residues. In nucleotides, the CDR3 is TGTGCCAGCAGCCCGATGGGGGGGACGGGCGGCTATGGCTACACCTTC. Encoded protein: CASSPMGGTGGYGYTF.

The rearrangement links TRBV19 to TRBJ1-5; no clear D. Germline CDR1 LNHDA, CDR2 SQIVND (reference sequence). The ends were cut back, 4 bases at V and 2 bases at J, with 9 bases in the middle. The length of the CDR3 is 14 residues. This CDR3 reads CASSTARGNQPQHF. CDR3 sequence (DNA): TGTGCCAGTAGTACTGCGAGGGGCAATCAGCCCCAGCATTTT.

This chain connects TRBV7-2 to TRBJ2-1; TRBD2 matches 10 bases. The CDR3 is made up of 17 amino acids. Trimming took 7 bases from V and 8 from J; bases not matched to a gene: 17. Per the germline V gene, CDR1 is SGHTA and CDR2 is FQGNSA. The CDR3 region is CASNLLAGALQGDEQFF. The CDR3 coding sequence is TGTGCCAGCAACCTCCTAGCGGGAGCCCTACAGGGCGATGAGCAGTTCTTC.

V and J are TRBV5-1 and TRBJ2-3, with 10 bases that match TRBD1. Germline CDR1 reads SGHRS; CDR2 reads YFSETQ. This CDR3 contains 15 residues. V lost 4 bases, J lost 3 bases, and 5 bases stayed unmatched. The CDR3 coding sequence is TGCGCCAGCAGCGGGGGGACAGGGGTTACAGATACGCAGTATTTT. It specifies CASSGGTGVTDTQYF. Drawing the rest from reference TRBV5-1 and TRBJ2-3, the complete variable domain is KAGVTQTPRYLIKTRGQQVTLSCSPISGHRSVSWYQQTPGQGLQFLFEYFSETQRNKGNFPGRFSGRQFSNSRSEMNVSTLELGDSALYLCASSGGTGVTDTQYFGPGTRLTVL.

The V and J genes are TRBV18 and TRBJ2-1; tentative D call: TRBD2 (6 bases). Per the germline V gene, CDR1 is KGHSH and CDR2 is LQKENI. Trimming left V 3 bases short and J 9 bases short, with 12 bases between. CDR3 length: 13 amino acids. CDR3 loop: CASSPGLSGEQFF. The DNA for the CDR3 is TGTGCCAGCTCACCGGGACTTTCGGGTGAGCAGTTCTTC.

This chain links TRBV7-9 with TRBJ2-1; 7 positions agree with TRBD1. Germline V gene lookup returns CDR1 SEHNR and CDR2 FQNEAQ (reference sequence). The junction had 7 bases not matched to a gene; V was cut back by 4 bases and J by 4 bases. This CDR3 comprises 15 residues. The CDR3 sequence is CASSSSDREYNEQFF. The CDR3 DNA is TGTGCCAGCAGCTCCTCCGACAGGGAATACAATGAGCAGTTCTTC.

CDR3 protein: CASSPGAGGNIQYF. The CDR3, as DNA: TGTGCCAGCTCACCGGGCGCGGGGGGAAACATTCAGTACTTC. V gene TRBV18 combines with J gene TRBJ2-4, with TRBD2 identical over 8 bases. The CDR3 is 14 residues long. CDR1 and CDR2 (germline): KGHSH, LQKENI. The ends lost 3 bases at V and 6 bases at J; junction bases unmatched: 4.

The count of this clone is one. The V gene is TRBV7-9, the J gene TRBJ1-3, with a weak D call TRBD1 (5 bases). CDR3 length: 15 residues. Per the germline V gene, CDR1 is SEHNR and CDR2 is FQNEAQ (reference sequence). V lost 4 bases, J lost 5 bases, and 15 bases lay in between. CDR3 nucleotide sequence: TGTGCCAGCAGCTCGACAGCGTTTTCCCGAAACACCATATATTTT. Translation: CASSSTAFSRNTIYF. The variable domain in full, with the rest retrieved from reference TRBV7-9 and TRBJ1-3, is DTGVSQNPRHKITKRGQNVTFRCDPISEHNRLYWYRQTLGQGPEFLTYFQNEAQLEKSRLLSDRFSAERPKGSFSTLEIQRTEQGDSAMYLCASSSTAFSRNTIYFGEGSWLTVV.

This chain links TRBV5-1 with TRBJ2-2; D perhaps matches TRBD1 (6 bases). Germline V gene sequence: CDR1 SGHRS, CDR2 YFSETQ. Trimming took 0 bases from V and 2 from J, leaving 17 bases between them. The CDR3 has 18 residues. This CDR3 reads CASSLVAVDSQNTGELFF. The CDR3, as DNA: TGCGCCAGCAGCTTGGTAGCTGTGGACAGCCAAAACACCGGGGAGCTGTTTTTT.

The rearrangement joins TRBV29-1 to TRBJ1-1; D uncertain. The CDR3 extends over 17 amino acids. The V gene lost 4 bases and the J gene lost 4 bases, with 25 bases spanning the gap. Germline V gene data show CDR1 as SQVTM and CDR2 as ANQGSEA. The CDR3 is CSVVRGVVYGAGTEAFF. The CDR3, as DNA: TGCAGCGTTGTACGCGGGGTTGTGTATGGAGCTGGCACTGAAGCTTTCTTT.

The chain recombines TRBV7-2 with TRBJ2-7; 7 positions agree with TRBD1. The CDR3 has 12 residues. With 0 bases clipped from V and 9 bases from J, the junction kept 2 bases outside the gene matches. Germline loops: CDR1 SGHTA, CDR2 FQGNSA. In DNA, the CDR3 is TGTGCCAGCAGCTTAGCAGGGGGCACGCAGTACTTC. It encodes CASSLAGGTQYF.

This sequence joins TRBV7-2 and TRBJ2-7; D perhaps matches TRBD2 (6 bases). Germline assignment: CDR1 SGHTA and CDR2 FQGNSA. V was pared by 5 bases and J by 5 bases, with 19 bases between. The CDR3 extends over 15 amino acids. CDR3 loop: CASSPQRGTGNEQYF. The CDR3, as DNA: TGTGCCAGCAGCCCACAACGCGGGACGGGAAACGAGCAGTACTTC.

The rearrangement joins TRBV4-3 to TRBJ2-7; 7 bases are a match to TRBD1. The CDR3 is 15 residues long. Germline trimming cut 1 base from V and 3 bases from J; bases unmatched to any gene: 6. Germline CDR1 is LGHNA and CDR2 is YSLEER. The CDR3 is CASSQARSGGYEQYF. In DNA form, the CDR3 reads TGCGCCAGCAGCCAAGCTCGCTCAGGGGGCTACGAGCAGTACTTC.

This clone appeared many times. The CDR3 reads CASSLDRGPYEQYF. CDR3 in DNA: TGTGCCAGCAGCCTAGACAGGGGGCCCTACGAGCAGTACTTC. The V gene is TRBV27, the J gene TRBJ2-7; 10 nucleotides agree with TRBD1. The CDR3 is 14 residues long. V gave up 6 bases and J gave up 2 bases; unmatched junction bases: 4. In germline, CDR1 is MNHEY, CDR2 SMNVEV (reference sequence).

The J gene is TRBJ2-3, the V gene TRBV2; TRBD2 matches at 7 bases. This CDR3 contains 15 residues. In germline, CDR1 is SNHLY, CDR2 FYNNEI. With V trimmed by 4 bases and J by 0 bases, 4 bases remained unmatched. The CDR3 region is CASSALSGSTDTQYF. DNA of the CDR3: TGTGCCAGCAGTGCCCTTAGCGGGAGCACAGATACGCAGTATTTT.

The rearrangement joins TRBV5-1 to TRBJ2-3, with 8 positions matching TRBD2. Germline V gene sequence: CDR1 SGHRS, CDR2 YFSETQ. Unmatched junction bases numbered 11, after V lost 5 bases and J lost 6 bases. CDR3 length equals 15 residues. The CDR3 nucleotides read TGCGCCAGCAGTAGGGGACTAGGGGGTCTGGATACGCAGTATTTT. Its translation: CASSRGLGGLDTQYF.

The chain links TRBV6-5 to TRBJ1-2; TRBD1 matches at 9 bases. The CDR3 sequence is 15 residues long. The J segment lost 4 bases and the V segment lost 7 bases, leaving 10 bases of the junction unmatched. Looked up from germline, CDR1 is MNHEY and CDR2 is SVGAGI. The CDR3 here is CASKTAGTGTYGYTF. CDR3 bases: TGTGCCAGCAAAACCGCCGGGACAGGGACCTATGGCTACACCTTC.

V is TRBV18 and J is TRBJ1-1, with a tentative D call TRBD1 (6 bases). The CDR3 is 15 residues long. Trimming left V 1 base short and J 3 bases short, with 12 bases between. Germline CDR1 and CDR2: KGHSH and LQKENI. As DNA, the CDR3 is TGTGCCAGCTCACCACGAAAGGGGGATCACACTGAAGCTTTCTTT. It specifies CASSPRKGDHTEAFF.

The chain carries TRBV11-3 and TRBJ2-1; TRBD2 agrees at 14 bases. The J segment lost 10 bases and the V segment lost 5 bases, leaving 7 bases of the junction unmatched. This CDR3 has 15 residues. Germline assignment: CDR1 SGHNT and CDR2 YENEEA. The CDR3 here is CASSHGLAGGREQFF. CDR3 in DNA: TGTGCCAGCAGCCATGGACTAGCGGGAGGTAGAGAGCAGTTCTTC. Full variable domain (outside the CDR3, taken from reference TRBV11-3 and TRBJ2-1): EAGVVQSPRYKIIEKKQPVAFWCNPISGHNTLYWYLQNLGQGPELLIRYENEEAVDDSQLPKDRFSAERLKGVDSTLKIQPAELGDSAVYLCASSHGLAGGREQFFGPGTRLTVL.

V gene TRBV2 combines with J gene TRBJ2-1; D is unresolved. Germline CDR1 reads SNHLY; CDR2 reads FYNNEI. The V end lost 8 bases, the J end lost 8 bases, and 16 bases lay between the germline ends. The CDR3 totals 13 residues. The CDR3 spells CASGLRLAYEQFF. The CDR3 coding sequence is TGTGCCAGCGGGTTGAGGTTGGCCTATGAGCAGTTCTTC.

The J gene is TRBJ2-7, the V gene TRBV11-3, with 8 bases lining up with TRBD1. The length of the CDR3 is 15 residues. The germline V gene has CDR1 SGHNT and CDR2 YENEEA. V trimming: 1 base; J trimming: 5 bases; junction bases outside the gene matches: 7. The CDR3 bases are TGTGCCAGCAGCTTAGGCCAGGGGGCGCCTCACGAGCAGTACTTC. Protein product: CASSLGQGAPHEQYF.

The chain employs TRBV7-2 and TRBJ2-1, with D maybe TRBD2 (6 bases). V lost 4 bases and J lost 4, with 17 bases in between. The CDR3 sequence is 16 residues long. Germline V gene data show CDR1 as SGHTA and CDR2 as FQGNSA. The CDR3 region has the DNA TGTGCCAGCAGCTCCGAAGTGGAGGGAGTTTACAATGAGCAGTTCTTC. Amino acid sequence: CASSSEVEGVYNEQFF.

The chain recombines TRBV6-5 with TRBJ2-5; 8 nucleotides align to TRBD2. Germline-derived CDR1 and CDR2 are MNHEY and SVGAGI. Trimming took 6 bases from V and 4 from J; bases not matched to a gene: 4. The CDR3 runs 13 residues. CDR3 sequence: CASRTGTRETQYF. The DNA of the CDR3 is TGTGCCAGCAGGACCGGGACTAGAGAGACCCAGTACTTC.